This TCR beta chain was sequenced in a study of T cells in Graves' hyperthyroidism and ophthalmopathy. CDR1 MGHRA and CDR2 YSYEKL come from the germline V gene. V shed 0 bases and J shed 7 bases, with 13 bases lying between them. This CDR3 comprises 15 residues. Study observations and caveats: Peripheral blood also featured most of the thyroid clonotypes expanded above 0.001. Ophthalmopathy onset followed model prediction by a median roughly six months.

RNA transcripts were the template for amplifying TCR beta CDR3 regions. First-round RT-PCR of the TCR CDR3 relied on the HTBI primer set. TCRdb reprocessed the multiplex PCR reads via MiXCR and lists one record per CDR3 protein. Found here are almost 250,000 distinct CDR3 sequences, roughly a quarter of them singletons; the top ten hold approximately 35%. Exclusion criteria comprised uncontrolled infection, other autoimmune disease, pregnancy or lactation. Comment on this clonotype: The antigen remains unidentified.

The sample comprised blood. The clonotype was recovered from a woman aged 40 to 50 with Graves' ophthalmopathy. This chain connects TRBV4-1 to TRBJ1-5, with D perhaps TRBD1 (6 bases). This CDR3 reads CASSQDPGDGQPQHF. The CDR3 nucleotides read TGCGCCAGCAGCCAAGATCCAGGGGACGGCCAGCCCCAGCATTTT.